This T cell receptor beta chain was retrieved from a study of regulatory T cells in long-lasting Graves disease. This CDR3 comprises 14 residues. V was clipped by 7 bases and J by 6 bases, with 16 bases between them. CDR1 is SEHNR and CDR2 is FQNEAQ in the germline V gene (reference sequence). Time point meaning: newly diagnosed GD, antithyroid drugs for less than 3 months. From PBMCs, RNA was extracted and then used to make the TCR library. Turning to this clonotype: Its antigen is as yet unknown.

Library construction for TCR beta used iRepertoire HTBI primers and Arm-PCR of CDR3 regions. TCRdb analysed the multiplex PCR reads with MiXCR anew, one entry per CDR3 protein. The table includes over 200,000 distinct CDR3 sequences, around 19% detected once. General study points: With under 3,500 shared public clonotypes, persistent patients exceeded new patients, who shared over 850.

This sample was shared with a second study, whose subject was T cells in Graves' hyperthyroidism and ophthalmopathy.

The TCR sequence derives from a woman aged 25 to 45 with Graves disease. The chain recombines TRBV7-9 with TRBJ2-1, with a possible D match to TRBD2 (6 bases). The sequences come from peripheral blood mononuclear cells (PBMCs), collected at new diagnosis, from a patient treated with antithyroid drugs. CDR3 loop: CASIHRRALNEQFF. The DNA of the CDR3 is TGTGCCAGCATCCACCGGAGGGCCCTCAATGAGCAGTTCTTC.